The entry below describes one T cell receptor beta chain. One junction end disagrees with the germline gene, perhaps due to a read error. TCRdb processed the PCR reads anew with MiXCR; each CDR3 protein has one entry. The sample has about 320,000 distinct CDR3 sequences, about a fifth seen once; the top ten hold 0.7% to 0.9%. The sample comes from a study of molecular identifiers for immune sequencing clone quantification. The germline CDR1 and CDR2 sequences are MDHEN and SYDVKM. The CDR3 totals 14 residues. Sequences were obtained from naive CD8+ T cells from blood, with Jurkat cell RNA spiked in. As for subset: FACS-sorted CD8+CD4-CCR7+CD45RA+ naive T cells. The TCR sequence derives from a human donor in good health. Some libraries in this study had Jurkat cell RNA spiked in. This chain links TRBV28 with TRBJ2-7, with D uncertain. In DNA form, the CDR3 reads TGTGCCAGCAGTTTATTCCCGGGTAACTACGAGCAGTGCTTC. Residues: CASSLFPGNYEQCF.